This T cell receptor (beta chain) comes out of a study of post-analysis software for immune sequencing data. This clonotype came up a few times. Its antigen is unknown. The authors incorporated unique molecular identifiers into the TCR beta cDNA libraries. TCRdb processed the PCR reads anew with MiXCR; each CDR3 protein has one entry. The table has roughly 730,000 distinct CDR3 sequences, just under 30% seen once. The junction had 4 bases not matched to a gene; V was cut back by 3 bases and J by 4 bases. Germline V CDR1 and CDR2: MGHRA, YSYEKL. This CDR3 region has 14 residues. Notes on the study in general: Controls had lower frequencies than patients of about 5 TRBV segments, which included TRBV5-6, TRBV5-1 and TRBV20-1. Multiple sclerosis patients showed significantly lower normalized Chao1 diversity than controls did. Same-batch samples co-clustered strongly by F measure.

The source is a girl aged 5-17 years with multiple sclerosis. V and J are TRBV4-1 and TRBJ1-1; the match to TRBD1 covers 8 bases. The sample taken for sequencing was blood. CDR3 amino acids: CASSQDTGGTEAFF. For the CDR3, the DNA is TGCGCCAGCAGCCAGGACACAGGGGGCACTGAAGCTTTCTTT.